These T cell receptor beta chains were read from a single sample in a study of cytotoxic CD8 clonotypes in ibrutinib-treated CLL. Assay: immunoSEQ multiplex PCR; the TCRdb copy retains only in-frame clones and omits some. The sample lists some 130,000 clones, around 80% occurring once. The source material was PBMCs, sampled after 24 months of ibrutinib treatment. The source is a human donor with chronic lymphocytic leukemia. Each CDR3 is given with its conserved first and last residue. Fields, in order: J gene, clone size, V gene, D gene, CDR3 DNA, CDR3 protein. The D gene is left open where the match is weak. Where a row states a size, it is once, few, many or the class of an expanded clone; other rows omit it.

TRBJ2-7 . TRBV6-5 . TGTGCCAGCAGTTACTCGAGCAGGGGCGAGCAGTACTTC CASSYSSRGEQYF
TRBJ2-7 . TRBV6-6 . TGTGCCAGCAGTTACTCCCCTCGCCCGGTCGGCTACGAGCAGTACTTC CASSYSPRPVGYEQYF
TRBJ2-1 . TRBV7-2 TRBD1 TGTGCCAGCAGCTTAGCGAGGCAGGGGGTCTCCTACAATGAGCAGTTCTTC CASSLARQGVSYNEQFF
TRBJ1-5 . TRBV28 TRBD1 TGTGCCAGCTACCTGACAGGGGCAATCAATCAGCCCCAGCATTTT CASYLTGAINQPQHF
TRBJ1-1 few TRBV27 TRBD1 TGTGCCAGCAGTCCAACCGGGACAGCCAACACTGAAGCTTTCTTT CASSPTGTANTEAFF
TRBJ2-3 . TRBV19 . TGTGCCAGTAGTAGAGAAAACACAGATACGCAGTATTTT CASSRENTDTQYF
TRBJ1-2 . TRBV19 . TGTGCCAGTAGTATAGATCTATGGGCTAACTATGGCTACACCTTC CASSIDLWANYGYTF
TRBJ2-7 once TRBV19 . TGTGCCAGTAGTATAGACCCGGTGGGGCCTCCCGAGCAGTACTTC CASSIDPVGPPEQYF
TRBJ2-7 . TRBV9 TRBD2 TGTGCCAGCAGCGTAGATGGGGGGGAAGACGAGCAGTACTTC CASSVDGGEDEQYF
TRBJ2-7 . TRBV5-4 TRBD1 TGTGCCAGCAGCCCCTTGGGACAGGGATCCTACGAGCAGTACTTC CASSPLGQGSYEQYF
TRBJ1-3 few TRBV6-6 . TGTGCCAGCAGCGGGATCTCTGGAAACACCATATATTTT CASSGISGNTIYF
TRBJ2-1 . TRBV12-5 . TGTGCTAGTGGTCGAGATTGGGGCAGGGGCGACCCCAATGAGCAGTTCTTC CASGRDWGRGDPNEQFF
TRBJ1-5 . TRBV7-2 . TGTGCCAGCAGCTTGGGACCGAGCAATCAGCCCCAGCATTTT CASSLGPSNQPQHF
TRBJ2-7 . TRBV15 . TGTGCCACCAGCAGAGATTTAGTCTACGAGCAGTACTTC CATSRDLVYEQYF
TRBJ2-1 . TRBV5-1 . TGCGCCAGCAGCTCCCGGCCGGGACTCAGGATCAATGAGCAGTTCTTC CASSSRPGLRINEQFF
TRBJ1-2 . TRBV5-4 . TGTGCCAGCAGCTTGACGGGATCTAACTATGGCTACACCTTC CASSLTGSNYGYTF
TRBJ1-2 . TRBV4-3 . TGCGCCAGCAGCCAAGATCAGGGCAGCATATATGGCTACACCTTC CASSQDQGSIYGYTF
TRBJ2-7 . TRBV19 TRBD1 TGTGCCAGTAGTATTCGCGGAGGACAGGGGGCGTGGGAGCAGTACTTC CASSIRGGQGAWEQYF
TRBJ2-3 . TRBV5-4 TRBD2 TGTGCCAGCAGCTTGGAGGCGGGGGGAGGGACAGATACGCAGTATTTT CASSLEAGGGTDTQYF
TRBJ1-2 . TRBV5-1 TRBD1 TGCGCCAGCAGCCAAATTACGGGACAGGCCGGCTATGGCTACACCTTC CASSQITGQAGYGYTF
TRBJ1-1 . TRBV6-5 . TGTGCCAGCAGTTACCTCGGGGGCACTGAAGCTTTCTTT CASSYLGGTEAFF
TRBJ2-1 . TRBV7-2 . TGTGCCAGCAGCCGCGAACGAAACAATGAGCAGTTCTTC CASSRERNNEQFF
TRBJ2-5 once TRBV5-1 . TGCGCCAGCAGCTTGTTCGGTGACTTCCAAGAGACCCAGTACTTC CASSLFGDFQETQYF
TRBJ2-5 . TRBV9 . TGTGCCAGCAGCGTAGCTAGTACAGGGATGGGTGAGACCCAGTACTTC CASSVASTGMGETQYF
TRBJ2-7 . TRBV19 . TGTGCCAGTAGTATCGGCCAGGAGGGTACCTACGAGCAGTACTTC CASSIGQEGTYEQYF
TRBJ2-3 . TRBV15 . TGTGCCACCAGCCTCACCCTCGATACGCAGTATTTT CATSLTLDTQYF
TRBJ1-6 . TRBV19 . TGTGCCAGTAGTGTCACGCCACAGGGTTCACCCCTCCACTTT CASSVTPQGSPLHF
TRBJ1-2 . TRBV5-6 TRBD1 TGTGCCAGCAGCGATTCAGGGGGCTGGGGCTACACCTTC CASSDSGGWGYTF
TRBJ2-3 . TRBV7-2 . TGTGCCAGCAGCCCCGGAGTTAGCACAGATACGCAGTATTTT CASSPGVSTDTQYF
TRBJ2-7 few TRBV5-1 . TGCGCCAGCAGCGAGACCGCGGGGACCTACGAGCAGTACTTC CASSETAGTYEQYF
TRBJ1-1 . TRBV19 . TGTGCCAGTAGTATGGAAACTGAAGCTTTCTTT CASSMETEAFF
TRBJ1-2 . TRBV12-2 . TGTGCAAGTCGCCCAGGACCGTTTCCGACCTATGGCTACACCTTC CASRPGPFPTYGYTF
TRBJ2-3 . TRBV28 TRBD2 TGTGCCAGCATGAGGGGCGGGGGTAGCACAGATACGCAGTATTTT CASMRGGGSTDTQYF
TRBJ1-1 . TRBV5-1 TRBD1 TGCGCCAGCAGCAAGGACAGGGGGGCTGAAGCTTTCTTT CASSKDRGAEAFF
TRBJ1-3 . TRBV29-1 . TGCAGTGCCCAGACCCGGAATGGAAACACCATATATTTT CSAQTRNGNTIYF
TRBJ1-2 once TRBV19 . TGTGCCAGTAGTATTGTGGGAGGCTCCAACTATGGCTACACCTTC CASSIVGGSNYGYTF
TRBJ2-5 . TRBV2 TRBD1 TGTGCCAGCAGTGATTCTGGGACAGCACAAGAGACCCAGTACTTC CASSDSGTAQETQYF
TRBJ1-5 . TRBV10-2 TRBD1 TGCGCCAGCAGCCACGGGACAGGGGGCGAAGTGATCAATCAGCCCCAGCATTTT CASSHGTGGEVINQPQHF
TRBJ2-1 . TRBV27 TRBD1 TGTGCCAGCAGTCCCGGGACAGCACACAATGAGCAGTTCTTC CASSPGTAHNEQFF
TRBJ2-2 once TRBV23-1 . TGCGCCAGCAGTCAACCCTCGTGGGGGGCCAACACCGGGGAGCTGTTTTTT CASSQPSWGANTGELFF
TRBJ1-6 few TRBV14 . TGTGCCAGCAGCCAAACGGGTCTTCGGTCACCCCTCCACTTT CASSQTGLRSPLHF
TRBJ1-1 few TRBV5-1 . TGCGCCAGCAGCTTGTCACTAGGATCGAACACTGAAGCTTTCTTT CASSLSLGSNTEAFF
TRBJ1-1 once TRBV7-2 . TGTGCCAGCAGCTTAACACTTCGCACTGAAGCTTTCTTT CASSLTLRTEAFF
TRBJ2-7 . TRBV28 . TGTGCCAGCAGTTTAGTGGGCTACGAGCAGTACTTC CASSLVGYEQYF
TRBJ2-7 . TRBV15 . TGTGCCACCAGCAGAGATTCATTCGAGCAGTACTTC CATSRDSFEQYF
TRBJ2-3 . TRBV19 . TGTGCCAGTAGTATGTTAGCCGGGACTCCCTCCGGAGATACGCAGTATTTT CASSMLAGTPSGDTQYF
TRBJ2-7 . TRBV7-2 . TGTGCCAGCAGCTTAGGTCTGGACGGACCATCGGGGGAGTACTTC CASSLGLDGPSGEYF
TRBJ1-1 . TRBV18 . TGTGCCAGCTCACCGGGTCAGTTGAACACTGAAGCTTTCTTT CASSPGQLNTEAFF
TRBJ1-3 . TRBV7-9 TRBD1 TGTGCCAGCAGCTTTGGACAGGGGGCATCTGGAAACACCATATATTTT CASSFGQGASGNTIYF
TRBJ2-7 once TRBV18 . TGTGCCAGCTCACCACCGACGGAGAAAAAAGGCGAGCAGTACTTC CASSPPTEKKGEQYF
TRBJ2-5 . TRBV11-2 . TGTGCCAGCAGCTTCGGGGCTGTAAAAGAGACCCAGTACTTC CASSFGAVKETQYF
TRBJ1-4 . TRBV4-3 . TGCGCCAGCAGCCAACTCGGCCAGGGCAGGGAAAAACTGTTTTTT CASSQLGQGREKLFF
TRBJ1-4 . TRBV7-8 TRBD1 TGTGCCAGCAGCTTAAATCGACAGGGGACTAATGAAAAACTGTTTTTT CASSLNRQGTNEKLFF
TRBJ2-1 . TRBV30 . TGTGCCTGGAGTGTTGGCACTGAGCAGTTCTTC CAWSVGTEQFF
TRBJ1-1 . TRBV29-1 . TGCAGCGCCTTCGGGGTGGGTGAAGCTTTCTTT CSAFGVGEAFF
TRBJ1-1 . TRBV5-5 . TGTGCCAGCAGGCGGCGGGTCCGGGACCTAAGGTTGGACACTGAAGCTTTCTTT CASRRRVRDLRLDTEAFF